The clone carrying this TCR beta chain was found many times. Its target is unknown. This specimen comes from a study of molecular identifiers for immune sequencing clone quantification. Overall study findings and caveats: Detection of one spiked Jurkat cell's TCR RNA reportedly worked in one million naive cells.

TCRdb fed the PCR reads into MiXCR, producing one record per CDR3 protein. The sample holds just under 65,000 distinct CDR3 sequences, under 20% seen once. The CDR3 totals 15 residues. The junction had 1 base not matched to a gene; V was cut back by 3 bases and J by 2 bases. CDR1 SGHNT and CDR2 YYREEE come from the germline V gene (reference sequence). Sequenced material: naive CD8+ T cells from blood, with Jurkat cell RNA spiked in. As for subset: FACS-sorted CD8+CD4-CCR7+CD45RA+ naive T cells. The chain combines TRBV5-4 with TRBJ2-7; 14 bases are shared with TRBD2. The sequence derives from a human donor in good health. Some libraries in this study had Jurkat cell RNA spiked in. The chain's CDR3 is CASSWGLAGAYEQYF. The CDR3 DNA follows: TGTGCCAGCAGCTGGGGACTAGCGGGAGCCTACGAGCAGTACTTC.